The present T cell receptor (beta chain) was sequenced within a study of CD8 T cells in ankylosing spondylitis. Findings and caveats of the study: Disease-linked clones, CD8+, were relatively rare in peripheral blood. Within matched ankylosing spondylitis synovial fluid, disease-linked clones were reportedly significantly enriched.

CDR1 LNHNV and CDR2 YYDKDF come from the germline V gene (reference sequence). The CDR3 consists of 14 residues. V gave up 4 bases and J gave up 1 base, with 10 bases separating them. MiXCR, run by TCRdb on the 5' RACE reads, gives a single entry per CDR3 protein. This table has 150,000 or so distinct CDR3 sequences, roughly 34% appearing once. This clonotype turned up a few times. Antigen specificity is unknown. This TCR came from a male donor with ankylosing spondylitis. Sequences were obtained from synovial fluid, either unsorted or a sorted T cell fraction (not recorded which). This chain joins TRBV15 and TRBJ1-1; D gene uncertain. The CDR3 loop reads CATSKSYTNTEAFF. The CDR3 DNA reads as TGTGCCACCAGCAAGTCTTATACGAACACTGAAGCTTTCTTT.